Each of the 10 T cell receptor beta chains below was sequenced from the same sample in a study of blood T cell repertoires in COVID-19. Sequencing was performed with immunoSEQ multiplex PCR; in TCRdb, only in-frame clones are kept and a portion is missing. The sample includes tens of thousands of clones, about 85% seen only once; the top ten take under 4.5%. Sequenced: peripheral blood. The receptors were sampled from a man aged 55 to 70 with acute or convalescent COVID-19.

The CDR3 sequence is CASRDSGPDYGYTF. CDR3 DNA: TGTGCCAGCCGGGACTCCGGGCCGGACTATGGCTACACCTTC. The V call is TRBV19, the J call TRBJ1-2, with a tentative D call TRBD1 (5 bases). CDR1 and CDR2 from the germline V gene are LNHDA and SQIVND (reference sequence). CDR3 length equals 14 residues. The ends were cut back, 9 bases at V and 3 bases at J, with 17 bases in the middle.

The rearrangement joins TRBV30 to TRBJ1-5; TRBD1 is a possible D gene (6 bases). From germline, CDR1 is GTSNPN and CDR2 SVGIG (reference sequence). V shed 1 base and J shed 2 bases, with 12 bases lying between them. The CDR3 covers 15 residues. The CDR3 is CAWSAFTGRNQPQHF. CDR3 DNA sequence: TGTGCCTGGAGTGCATTTACAGGGCGCAATCAGCCCCAGCATTTT.

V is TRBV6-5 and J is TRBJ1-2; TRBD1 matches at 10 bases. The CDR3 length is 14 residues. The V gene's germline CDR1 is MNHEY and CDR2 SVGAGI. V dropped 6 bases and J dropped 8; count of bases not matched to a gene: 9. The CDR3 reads CASRWTGGMEGYTF. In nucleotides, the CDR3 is TGTGCCAGCAGGTGGACAGGGGGAATGGAAGGCTACACCTTC.

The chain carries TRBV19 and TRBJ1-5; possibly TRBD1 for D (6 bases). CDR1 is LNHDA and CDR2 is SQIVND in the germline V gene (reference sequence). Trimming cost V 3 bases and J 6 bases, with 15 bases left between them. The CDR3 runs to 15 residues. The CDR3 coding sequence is TGTGCCAGTAGTATTGGCGGGGGGCGCATTCAGCCCCAGCATTTT. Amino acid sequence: CASSIGGGRIQPQHF. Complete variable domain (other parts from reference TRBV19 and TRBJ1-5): DGGITQSPKYLFRKEGQNVTLSCEQNLNHDAMYWYRQDPGQGLRLIYYSQIVNDFQKGDIAEGYSVSREKKESFPLTVTSAQKNPTAFYLCASSIGGGRIQPQHFGDGTRLSIL.

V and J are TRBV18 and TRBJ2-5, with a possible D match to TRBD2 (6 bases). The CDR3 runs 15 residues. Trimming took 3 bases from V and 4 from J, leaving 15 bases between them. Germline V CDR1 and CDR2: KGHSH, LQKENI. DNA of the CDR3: TGTGCCAGCTCACCTCTTGGGACTCCCGGAGAGACCCAGTACTTC. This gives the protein CASSPLGTPGETQYF.

The CDR3 spells CASSLGGEGGEQYF. As DNA, the CDR3 is TGCGCCAGCAGCTTAGGTGGGGAGGGGGGCGAGCAGTACTTC. The chain links TRBV5-1 to TRBJ2-7; D may be TRBD2 (7 bases). This CDR3 has 14 amino acids. Germline CDR1 reads SGHRS; CDR2 reads YFSETQ. Trimming left V 2 bases short and J 6 bases short, with 15 bases between. The full variable domain, with the rest looked up from reference TRBV5-1 and TRBJ2-7, is KAGVTQTPRYLIKTRGQQVTLSCSPISGHRSVSWYQQTPGQGLQFLFEYFSETQRNKGNFPGRFSGRQFSNSRSEMNVSTLELGDSALYLCASSLGGEGGEQYFGPGTRLTVT.

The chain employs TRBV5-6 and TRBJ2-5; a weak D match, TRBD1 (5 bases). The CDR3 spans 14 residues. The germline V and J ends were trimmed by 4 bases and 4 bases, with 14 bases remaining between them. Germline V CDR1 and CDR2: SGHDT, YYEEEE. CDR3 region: CASSPSGRSETQYF. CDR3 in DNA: TGTGCCAGCAGCCCCTCAGGGCGGTCAGAGACCCAGTACTTC.

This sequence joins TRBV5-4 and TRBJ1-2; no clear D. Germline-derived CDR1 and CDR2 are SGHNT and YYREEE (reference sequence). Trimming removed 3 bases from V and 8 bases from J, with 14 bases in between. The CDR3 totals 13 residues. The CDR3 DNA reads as TGTGCCAGCAGCTCCGCGGAGGGTCGAGGCTACACCTTC. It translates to CASSSAEGRGYTF.

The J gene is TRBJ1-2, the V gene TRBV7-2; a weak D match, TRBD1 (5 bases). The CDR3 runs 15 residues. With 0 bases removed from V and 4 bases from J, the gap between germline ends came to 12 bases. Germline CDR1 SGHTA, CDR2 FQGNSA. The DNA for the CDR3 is TGTGCCAGCAGCTTAGCGCTTACAGGCGGCTATGGCTACACCTTC. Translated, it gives CASSLALTGGYGYTF.

CDR3 in amino acids: CASSQAPQNTEAFF. CDR3 in DNA: TGTGCCAGCAGCCAGGCCCCACAGAACACTGAAGCTTTCTTT. The gene calls are TRBV3-1 (or the pseudogene TRBV3-2) and TRBJ1-1; D is ambiguous. Trimming shortened V by 3 bases and J by 1 base, and 9 bases separated the two germline ends. The CDR3 is made up of 14 amino acids. Germline V lookup: CDR1 LGHDT, CDR2 YNNKEL (reference sequence).